The sequence of this T cell receptor beta chain was determined in a study of radiotherapy plus CTLA-4 blockade in lung cancer. Study overall: There were objective responses in 18% of patients, and around 32% had disease control. General study results and limits: Interferon-beta, together with early blood T cell clone dynamics, reportedly best predicted response. Clones derived from tumor TCRs expanded in blood after radiotherapy plus ipilimumab.

Points on this clone: Its antigen is still unknown.

Profiled with immunoSEQ multiplex PCR; TCRdb holds only in-frame clones, not every one. This table holds about 45,000 clones, around 72% found once. V was trimmed by 0 bases and J by 7 bases, leaving 13 bases between them. Germline assignment: CDR1 SGHRS and CDR2 YFSETQ. The CDR3 spans 15 residues. The V gene is TRBV5-1, the J gene TRBJ1-4; weak D call: TRBD1 (6 bases). This receptor was taken from a human donor with non-small cell lung cancer who had a complete response to radiotherapy plus ipilimumab. The source was peripheral blood, collected from a patient treated with radiotherapy plus ipilimumab. CDR3 sequence: CASSLGAGAGEKLFF. Here the CDR3 DNA reads TGCGCCAGCAGCTTGGGGGCAGGGGCTGGTGAAAAACTGTTTTTT.